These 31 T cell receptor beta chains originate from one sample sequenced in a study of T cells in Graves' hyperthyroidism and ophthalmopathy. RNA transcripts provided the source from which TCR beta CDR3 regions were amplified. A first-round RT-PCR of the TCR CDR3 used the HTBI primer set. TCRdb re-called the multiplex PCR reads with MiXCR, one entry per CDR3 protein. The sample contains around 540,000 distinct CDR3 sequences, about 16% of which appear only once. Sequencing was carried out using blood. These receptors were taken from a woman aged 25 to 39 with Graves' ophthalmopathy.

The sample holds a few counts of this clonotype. The CDR3: CASSRPLTGMISTEAFF. In DNA, the CDR3 is TGTGCCAGCAGCCGTCCCCTGACAGGGATGATTTCCACTGAAGCTTTCTTT. V gene TRBV11-1 combines with J gene TRBJ1-1; 7 positions agree with TRBD1. The CDR3 loop spans 17 amino acids. CDR1 SGHAT and CDR2 FQDESV come from the germline V gene (reference sequence). Unmatched junction bases numbered 16, after V lost 5 bases and J lost 4 bases.

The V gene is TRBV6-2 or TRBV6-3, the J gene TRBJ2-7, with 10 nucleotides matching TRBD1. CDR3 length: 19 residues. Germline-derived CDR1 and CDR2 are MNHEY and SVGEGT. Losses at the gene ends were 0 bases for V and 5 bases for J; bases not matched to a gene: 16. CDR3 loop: CASSYSVNSGTGVLDEQYF. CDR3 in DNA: TGTGCCAGCAGTTACTCTGTTAACTCCGGGACAGGGGTGTTGGACGAGCAGTACTTC.

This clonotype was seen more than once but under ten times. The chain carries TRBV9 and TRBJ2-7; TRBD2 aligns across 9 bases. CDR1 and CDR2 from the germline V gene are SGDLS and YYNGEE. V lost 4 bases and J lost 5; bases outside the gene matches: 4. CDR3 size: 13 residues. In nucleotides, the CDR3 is TGTGCCAGCAGCCCGAGACTAGCGGACGAGCAGTACTTC. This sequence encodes CASSPRLADEQYF. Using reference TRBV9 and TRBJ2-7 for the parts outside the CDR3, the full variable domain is DSGVTQTPKHLITATGQRVTLRCSPRSGDLSVYWYQQSLDQGLQFLIQYYNGEERAKGNILERFSAQQFPDLHSELNLSSLELGDSALYFCASSPRLADEQYFGPGTRLTVT.

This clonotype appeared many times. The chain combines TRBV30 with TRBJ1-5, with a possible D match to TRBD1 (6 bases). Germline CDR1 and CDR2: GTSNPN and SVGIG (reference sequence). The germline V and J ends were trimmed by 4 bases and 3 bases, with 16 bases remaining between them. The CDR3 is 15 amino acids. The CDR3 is CAWTPPGQPNQPQHF. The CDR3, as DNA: TGTGCCTGGACGCCCCCTGGACAGCCCAATCAGCCCCAGCATTTT.

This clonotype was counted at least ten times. The CDR3 spells CASRASVYEQYF. The CDR3 region has the DNA TGTGCCTCTCGGGCGAGCGTTTACGAGCAGTACTTC. V is TRBV6-2 or TRBV6-3 and J is TRBJ2-7; no reliable D call. Looked up from germline, CDR1 is MNHEY and CDR2 is SVGEGT. Trimming took off 11 bases at V and 4 bases at J, with 15 bases between the two ends. This CDR3 is 12 amino acids long.

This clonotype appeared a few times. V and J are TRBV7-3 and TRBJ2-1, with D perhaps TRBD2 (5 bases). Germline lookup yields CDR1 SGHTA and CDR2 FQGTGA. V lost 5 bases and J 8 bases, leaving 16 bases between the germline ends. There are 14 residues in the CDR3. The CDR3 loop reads CASSHKPGYDEQFF. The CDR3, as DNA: TGTGCCAGCAGCCACAAGCCGGGGTACGATGAGCAGTTCTTC.

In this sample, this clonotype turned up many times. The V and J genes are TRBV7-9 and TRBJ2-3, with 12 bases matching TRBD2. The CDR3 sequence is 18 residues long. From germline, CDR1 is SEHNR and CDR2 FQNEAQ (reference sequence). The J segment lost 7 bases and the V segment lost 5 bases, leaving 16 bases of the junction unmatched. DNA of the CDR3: TGTGCCAGCAGCACTCGACTACTAGCGGGAGGACAAGGGAATACGCAGTATTTT. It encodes CASSTRLLAGGQGNTQYF.

The DNA of the CDR3 is TGTGCCACCAGCCACACAGGGAGCAATCAGCCCCAGCATTTT. Its translation is CATSHTGSNQPQHF. The rearrangement links TRBV24-1 to TRBJ1-5; possibly TRBD1 for D (6 bases). The ends were cut back, 7 bases at V and 1 base at J, with 10 bases in the middle. The CDR3 consists of 14 residues. CDR1 and CDR2 from the germline V gene are KGHDR and SFDVKD.

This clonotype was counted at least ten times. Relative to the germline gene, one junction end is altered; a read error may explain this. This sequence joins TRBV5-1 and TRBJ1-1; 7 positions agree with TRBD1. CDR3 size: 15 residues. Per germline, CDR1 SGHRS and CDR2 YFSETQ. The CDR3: CASSYGQEFYTEAFF. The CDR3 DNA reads TGTGCCAGCAGCTACGGACAGGAATTTTACACTGAAGCTTTCTTT.

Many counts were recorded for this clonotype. In DNA, the CDR3 is TGTGCCAGCAGCCGCGGGACGCTCGAATACACCTTC. Translation gives CASSRGTLEYTF. The V gene is TRBV11-3, the J gene TRBJ1-2, with D possibly TRBD1 on 5 matching bases. The CDR3 is 12 amino acids. Trimming removed 5 bases from V and 11 bases from J, with 15 bases in between. CDR1 and CDR2 from the germline V gene are SGHNT and YENEEA.

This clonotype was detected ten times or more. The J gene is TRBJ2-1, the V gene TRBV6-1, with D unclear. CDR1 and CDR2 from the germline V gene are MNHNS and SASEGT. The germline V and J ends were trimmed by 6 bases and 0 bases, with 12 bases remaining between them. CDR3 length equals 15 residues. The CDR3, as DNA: TGTGCCAGCAGGACCGATTCGAGCTCCTACAATGAGCAGTTCTTC. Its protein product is CASRTDSSSYNEQFF.

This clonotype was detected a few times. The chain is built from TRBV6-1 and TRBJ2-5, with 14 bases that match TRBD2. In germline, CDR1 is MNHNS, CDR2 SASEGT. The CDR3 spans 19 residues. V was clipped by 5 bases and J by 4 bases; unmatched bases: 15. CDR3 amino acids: CASSKSPGLAGVLVETQYF. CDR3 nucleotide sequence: TGTGCCAGCAGTAAATCGCCGGGACTAGCGGGAGTATTGGTAGAGACCCAGTACTTC.

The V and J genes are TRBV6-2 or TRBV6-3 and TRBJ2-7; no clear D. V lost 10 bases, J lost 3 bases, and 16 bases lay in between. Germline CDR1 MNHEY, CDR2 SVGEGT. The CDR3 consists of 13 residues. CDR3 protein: CATESTGFYEQYF. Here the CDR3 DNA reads TGTGCCACCGAGAGTACTGGTTTCTACGAGCAGTACTTC.

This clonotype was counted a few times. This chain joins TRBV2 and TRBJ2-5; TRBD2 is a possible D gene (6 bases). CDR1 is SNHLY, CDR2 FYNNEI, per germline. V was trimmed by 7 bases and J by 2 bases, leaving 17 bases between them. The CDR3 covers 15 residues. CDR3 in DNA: TGTGCCAGCACCACTAGTCCGGGAGAGCAAGAGACCCAGTACTTC. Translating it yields CASTTSPGEQETQYF.

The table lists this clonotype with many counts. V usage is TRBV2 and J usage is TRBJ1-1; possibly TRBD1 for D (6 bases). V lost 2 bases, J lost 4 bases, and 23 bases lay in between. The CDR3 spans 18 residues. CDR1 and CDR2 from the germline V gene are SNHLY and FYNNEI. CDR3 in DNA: TGTGCCAGCAGTGAACGAAATTTCGTAGTCGGCAGGGGCACTGAAGCTTTCTTT. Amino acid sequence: CASSERNFVVGRGTEAFF.

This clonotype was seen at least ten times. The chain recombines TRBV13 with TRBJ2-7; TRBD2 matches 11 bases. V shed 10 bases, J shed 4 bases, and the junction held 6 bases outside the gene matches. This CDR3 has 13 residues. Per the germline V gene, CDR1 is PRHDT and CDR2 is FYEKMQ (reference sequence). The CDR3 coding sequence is TGTGCCACCAAACTAGCGGGGGATTACGAGCAGTACTTC. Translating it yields CATKLAGDYEQYF.

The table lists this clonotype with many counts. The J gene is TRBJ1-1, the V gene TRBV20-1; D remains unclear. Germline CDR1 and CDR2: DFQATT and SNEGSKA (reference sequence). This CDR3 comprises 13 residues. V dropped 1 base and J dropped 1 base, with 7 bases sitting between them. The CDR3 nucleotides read TGCAGTGCTAGAGGGGAAAAGAACACTGAAGCTTTCTTT. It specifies CSARGEKNTEAFF.

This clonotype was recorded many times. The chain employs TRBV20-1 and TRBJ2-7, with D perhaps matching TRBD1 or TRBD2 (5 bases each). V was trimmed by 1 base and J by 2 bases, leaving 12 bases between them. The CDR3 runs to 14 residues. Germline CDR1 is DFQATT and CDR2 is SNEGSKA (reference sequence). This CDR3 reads CSARGDVSTYEQYF. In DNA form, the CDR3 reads TGCAGTGCTAGAGGGGACGTGTCGACCTACGAGCAGTACTTC.

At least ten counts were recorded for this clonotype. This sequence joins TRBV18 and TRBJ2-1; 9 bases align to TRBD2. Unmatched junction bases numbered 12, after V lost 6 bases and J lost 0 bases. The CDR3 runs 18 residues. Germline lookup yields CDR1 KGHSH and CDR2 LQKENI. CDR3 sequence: CASSPYLAGQSSYNEQFF. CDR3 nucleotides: TGTGCCAGCTCGCCTTACCTAGCGGGGCAAAGCTCCTACAATGAGCAGTTCTTC.

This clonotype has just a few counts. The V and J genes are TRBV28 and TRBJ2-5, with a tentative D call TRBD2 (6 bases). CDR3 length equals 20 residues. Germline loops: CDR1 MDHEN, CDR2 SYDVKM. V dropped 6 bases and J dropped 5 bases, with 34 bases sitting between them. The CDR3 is CASSLRRVVTMKVTGETQYF. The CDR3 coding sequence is TGTGCCAGCAGCCTAAGGAGGGTTGTTACTATGAAGGTGACGGGGGAGACCCAGTACTTC.

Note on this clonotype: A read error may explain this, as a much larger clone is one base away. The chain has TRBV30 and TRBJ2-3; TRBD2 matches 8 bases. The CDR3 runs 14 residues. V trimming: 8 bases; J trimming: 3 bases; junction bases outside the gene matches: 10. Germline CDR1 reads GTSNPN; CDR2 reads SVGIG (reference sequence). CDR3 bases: TGTGCCCTCGCAGCGGGAGTAGGGACAGATACGCAGTATTTT. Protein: CALAAGVGTDTQYF.

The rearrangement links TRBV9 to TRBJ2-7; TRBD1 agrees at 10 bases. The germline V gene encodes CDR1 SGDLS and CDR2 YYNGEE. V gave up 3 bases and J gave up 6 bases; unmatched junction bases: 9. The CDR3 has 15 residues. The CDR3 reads CASSEGGQGPLEQYF. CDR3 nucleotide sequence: TGTGCCAGCAGCGAGGGGGGACAGGGGCCCCTCGAGCAGTACTTC.

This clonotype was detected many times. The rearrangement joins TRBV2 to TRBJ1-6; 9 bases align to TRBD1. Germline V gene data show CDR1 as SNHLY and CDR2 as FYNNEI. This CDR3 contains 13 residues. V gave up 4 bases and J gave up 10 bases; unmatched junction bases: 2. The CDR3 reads CASSGDRASPLHF. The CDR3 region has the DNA TGTGCCAGCAGTGGGGACAGGGCCTCACCCCTCCACTTT.

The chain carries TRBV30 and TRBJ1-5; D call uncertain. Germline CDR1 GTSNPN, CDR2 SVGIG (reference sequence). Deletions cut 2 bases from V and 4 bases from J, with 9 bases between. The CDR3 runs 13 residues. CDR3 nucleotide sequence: TGTGCCTGGAGTACCCGGGGTAATCAGCCCCAGCATTTT. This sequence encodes CAWSTRGNQPQHF.

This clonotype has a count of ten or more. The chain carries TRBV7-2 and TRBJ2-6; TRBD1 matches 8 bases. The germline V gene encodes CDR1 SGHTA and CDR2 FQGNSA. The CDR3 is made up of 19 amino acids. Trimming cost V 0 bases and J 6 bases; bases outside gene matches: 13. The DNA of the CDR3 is TGTGCCAGCAGCTTAGCGTGGACAGGGTGGATTGGTCCGGCCAACGTCCTGACTTTC. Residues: CASSLAWTGWIGPANVLTF. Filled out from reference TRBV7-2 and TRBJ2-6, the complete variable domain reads GAGVSQSPSNKVTEKGKDVELRCDPISGHTALYWYRQSLGQGLEFLIYFQGNSAPDKSGLPSDRFSAERTGGSVSTLTIQRTQQEDSAVYLCASSLAWTGWIGPANVLTFGAGSRLTVL.

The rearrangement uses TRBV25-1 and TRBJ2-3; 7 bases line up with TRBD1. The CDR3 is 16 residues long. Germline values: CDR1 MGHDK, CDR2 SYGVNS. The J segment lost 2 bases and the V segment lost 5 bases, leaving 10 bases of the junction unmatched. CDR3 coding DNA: TGTGCCAGCAGTCCTCACAGGGGTAGGGACACAGATACGCAGTATTTT. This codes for CASSPHRGRDTDTQYF.

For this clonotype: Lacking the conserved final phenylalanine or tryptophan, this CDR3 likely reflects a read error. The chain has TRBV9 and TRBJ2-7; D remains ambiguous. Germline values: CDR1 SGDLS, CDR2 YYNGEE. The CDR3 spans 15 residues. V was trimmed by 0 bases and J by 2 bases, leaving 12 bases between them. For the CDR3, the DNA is TGTGCCAGCAGCGTAGATGAGAGCACAACCTACGAGCAGTACTCC. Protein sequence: CASSVDESTTYEQYS.

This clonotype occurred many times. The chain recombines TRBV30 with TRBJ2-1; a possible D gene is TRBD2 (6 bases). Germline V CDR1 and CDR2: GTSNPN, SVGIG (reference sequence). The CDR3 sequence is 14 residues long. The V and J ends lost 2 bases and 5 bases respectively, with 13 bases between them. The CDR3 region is CAWSMGGYDNEQFF. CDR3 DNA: TGTGCCTGGAGTATGGGAGGATATGACAATGAGCAGTTCTTC.

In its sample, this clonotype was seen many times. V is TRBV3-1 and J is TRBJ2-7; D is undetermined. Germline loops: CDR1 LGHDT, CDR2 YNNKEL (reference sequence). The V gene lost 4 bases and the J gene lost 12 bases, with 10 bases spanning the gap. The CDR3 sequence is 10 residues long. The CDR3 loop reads CASSRGQLYF. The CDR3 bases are TGTGCCAGCAGCCGCGGCCAGCTGTACTTC.

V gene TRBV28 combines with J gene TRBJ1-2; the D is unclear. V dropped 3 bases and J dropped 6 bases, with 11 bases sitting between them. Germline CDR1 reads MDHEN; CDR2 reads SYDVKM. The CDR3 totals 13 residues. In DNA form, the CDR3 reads TGTGCCAGCAGTTTTGGAGGTATTGATGGCTACACCTTC. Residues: CASSFGGIDGYTF.

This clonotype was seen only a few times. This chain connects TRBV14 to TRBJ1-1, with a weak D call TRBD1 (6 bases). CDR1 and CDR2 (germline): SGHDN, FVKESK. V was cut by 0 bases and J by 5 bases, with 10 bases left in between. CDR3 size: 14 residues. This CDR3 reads CASSQDVRGTEAFF. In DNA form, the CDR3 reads TGTGCCAGCAGCCAAGATGTCAGGGGTACTGAAGCTTTCTTT.